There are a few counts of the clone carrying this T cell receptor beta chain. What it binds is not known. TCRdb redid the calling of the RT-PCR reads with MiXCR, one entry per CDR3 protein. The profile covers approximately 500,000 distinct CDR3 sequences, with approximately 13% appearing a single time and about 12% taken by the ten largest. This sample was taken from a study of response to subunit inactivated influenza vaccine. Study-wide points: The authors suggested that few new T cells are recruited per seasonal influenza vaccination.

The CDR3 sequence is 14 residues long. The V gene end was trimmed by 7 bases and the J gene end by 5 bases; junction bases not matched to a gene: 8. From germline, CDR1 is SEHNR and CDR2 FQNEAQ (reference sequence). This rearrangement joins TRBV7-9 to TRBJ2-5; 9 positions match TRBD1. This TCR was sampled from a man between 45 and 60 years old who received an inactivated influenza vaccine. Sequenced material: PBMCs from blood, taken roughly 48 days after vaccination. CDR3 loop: CASKATGGWETQYF. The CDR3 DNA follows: TGTGCCAGCAAAGCTACAGGGGGCTGGGAGACCCAGTACTTC.